This record concerns one T cell receptor (beta chain) sequence. The study profiled TCR beta VDJ and CDR3 using genomic DNA as template. MiXCR, applied by TCRdb to the reads, yields one record per CDR3 protein. The table has under 200,000 distinct CDR3 sequences, approximately 52% seen once. The CDR3 extends over 15 amino acids. Trimming cost V 2 bases and J 2 bases; bases outside gene matches: 2. Germline V lookup: CDR1 MRHNA, CDR2 SNTAGT. This sample is part of a study of CD8+CD57+ T cells in acquired aplastic anemia. Study as a whole: DNA from sorted CD4+ and CD8+ cells averaged around 3.2 ug.

Patients chosen for sequencing had CD8+CD57+ cells that had expanded, as shown by flow cytometry. Patients were therapy-naive when their blood was sampled. This receptor was identified in a human donor with aplastic anemia. The chain recombines TRBV6-4 with TRBJ2-3; 9 nucleotides agree with TRBD1. Sequenced material: sorted CD4+, CD8+, or CD8+CD57+ T cells (not recorded which) from PBMCs. The CDR3 nucleotides read TGTGCCAGCAGTGACGGACAGGGGAACACAGATACGCAGTATTTT. It yields the protein CASSDGQGNTDTQYF.